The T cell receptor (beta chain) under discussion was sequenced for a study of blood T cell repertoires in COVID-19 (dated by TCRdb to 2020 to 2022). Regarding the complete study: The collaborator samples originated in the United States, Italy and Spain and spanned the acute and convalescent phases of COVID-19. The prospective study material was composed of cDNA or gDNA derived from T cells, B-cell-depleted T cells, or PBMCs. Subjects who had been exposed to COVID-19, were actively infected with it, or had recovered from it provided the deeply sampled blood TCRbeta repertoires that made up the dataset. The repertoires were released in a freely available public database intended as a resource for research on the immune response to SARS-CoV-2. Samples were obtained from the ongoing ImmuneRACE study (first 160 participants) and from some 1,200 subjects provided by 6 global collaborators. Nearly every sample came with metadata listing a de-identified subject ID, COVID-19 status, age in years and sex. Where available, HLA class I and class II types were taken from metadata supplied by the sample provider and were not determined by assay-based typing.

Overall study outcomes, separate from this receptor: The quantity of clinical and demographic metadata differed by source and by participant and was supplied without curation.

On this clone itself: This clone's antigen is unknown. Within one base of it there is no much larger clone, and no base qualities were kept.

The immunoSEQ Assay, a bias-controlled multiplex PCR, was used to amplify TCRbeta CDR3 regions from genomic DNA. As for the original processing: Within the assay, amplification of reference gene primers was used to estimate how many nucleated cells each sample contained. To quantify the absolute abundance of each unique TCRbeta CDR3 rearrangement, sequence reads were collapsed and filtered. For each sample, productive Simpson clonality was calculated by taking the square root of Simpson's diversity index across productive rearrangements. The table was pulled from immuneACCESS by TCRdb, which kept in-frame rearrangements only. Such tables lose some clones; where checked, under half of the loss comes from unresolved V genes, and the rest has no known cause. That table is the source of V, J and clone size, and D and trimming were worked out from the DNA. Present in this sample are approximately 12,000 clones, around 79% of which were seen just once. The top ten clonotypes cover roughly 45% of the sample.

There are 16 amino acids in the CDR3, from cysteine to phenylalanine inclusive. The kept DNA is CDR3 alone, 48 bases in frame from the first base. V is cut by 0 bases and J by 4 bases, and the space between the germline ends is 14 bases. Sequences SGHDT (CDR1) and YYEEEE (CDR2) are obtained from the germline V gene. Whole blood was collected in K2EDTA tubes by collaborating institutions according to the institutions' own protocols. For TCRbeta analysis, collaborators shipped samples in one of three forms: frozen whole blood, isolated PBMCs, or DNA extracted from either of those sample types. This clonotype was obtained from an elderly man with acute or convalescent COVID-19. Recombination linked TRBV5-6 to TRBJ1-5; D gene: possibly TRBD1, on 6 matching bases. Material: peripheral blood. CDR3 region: CASSLGQGLPNQPQHF. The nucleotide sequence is TGTGCCAGCAGCTTGGGGCAGGGGCTACCAAATCAGCCCCAGCATTTT.